The sequence of this T cell receptor (beta chain) was determined in a study of T cells after yellow fever vaccination. Study-level findings and limits: Boosting was followed by the reappearance of most primary-vaccination clones (about 97% CD4, 85% to 90% CD8). From the bulk population, abundant clonotypes could contaminate and appear within FACS-sorted repertoires.

Production of TCR cDNA was by 5'RACE template switching, which also added a universal primer site and UMIs. Via MiXCR, TCRdb re-called the 5' RACE reads, giving one row per CDR3 protein. The table lists some 160,000 distinct CDR3 sequences, roughly 8.8% of them singletons, with about 40% in the top ten. CDR1 and CDR2 from the germline V gene are DFQATT and SNEGSKA (reference sequence). V was clipped by 5 bases and J by 4 bases; unmatched bases: 17. This CDR3 is built from 17 residues. Comments on this clonotype: The antigen is undetermined.

Sequencing used CD8+ T cells sorted from PBMCs, obtained 45 days after the yellow fever booster vaccination. This receptor was obtained from a man between 18 and 29 years old who received the YFV17D yellow fever vaccine. The rearrangement joins TRBV20-1 to TRBJ2-3; 8 bases are shared with TRBD2. The CDR3: CSAPEVKSGGSADTQYF. The CDR3 DNA follows: TGCAGTGCTCCTGAAGTAAAATCGGGGGGGTCAGCAGATACGCAGTATTTT.